The following is a TCR beta chain sequence with its context. This clonotype was counted many times. Which antigen it targets is not known. No base-level quality is on record; no much larger clone is a single base apart. The germline V gene provides CDR1 SGHAT and CDR2 FQNNGV. V is cut by 5 bases and J by 0 bases, and the space between the germline ends is 23 bases. The CDR3 has 18 amino acids, counting the end cysteine and phenylalanine. The kept DNA is CDR3 alone, 54 bases in frame from the first base. All patients had node-negative disease on CT and PET/CT, and none had a history of other malignancies or had previously received chemotherapy or radiotherapy. At each of the two time points, around 6 milliliters of peripheral venous blood were collected into EDTA tubes. Ficoll-Paque Plus density-gradient centrifugation was used to isolate PBMCs. Immediately after collection, samples were stored at -80 degrees C until analysis.

Two rounds of multiplex PCR on genomic DNA were used to amplify the TCR beta CDR3 region. The first PCR round used primers specific to each TRBV and TRBJ gene, with sequences filed in Chinese patent CN105087789A. Universal primers were used in the second PCR round. The Roche High Pure PCR Template Preparation Kit was used to extract genomic DNA from frozen PBMCs. An Illumina HiSeq 3000 was used to sequence the libraries paired-end with 151 bp reads. The authors' pipeline ran thus. Raw reads lacking the multiplex PCR primer sequences were removed with CutAdapt. High-quality paired reads were merged into contigs with PEAR. MiXCR assigned TRB V, D and J gene segments to each contig by aligning to reference sequences. To remove sequencing errors, CDR3 sequences were clustered according to base quality and sequence similarity. Diversity was measured as Shannon entropy normalized by the natural log of productive TCR sequence number. Clonality was computed as one minus the ratio of Shannon entropy to the natural log of the number of unique clonotypes. Using the Youden index from ROC curves, the researchers picked the repertoire-metric cut-offs for progression-free survival, and all analyses were carried out in R 3.5.3. TCRdb reanalyzed the raw reads on its own, using fastp at Q25 for trimming and MiXCR for clone calling, and kept in-frame beta chains. Each CDR3 protein gets just one entry, which takes the most common genes and DNA from the rows behind it. Here the V and J calls rest on TCRdb's processing, not on the authors' analysis. For this sample there are around 26,000 distinct CDR3 sequences; approximately 29% appear just once. Of the sample, around 35% is held by the ten largest clones.

The data are from a study of prognosis after radiotherapy for stage I lung cancer (dated by TCRdb to the early 2020s). The study in broad terms: Roughly 20 stage I NSCLC patients were enrolled in Nanjing, China, between 2018 and 2019. Oligometastatic NSCLC after surgical resection of the primary tumor was present in five or six patients, while newly diagnosed primary stage I lung tumors were present in about 15. All patients were considered medically inoperable, owing to comorbidities in more than ten and refusal of surgery in several. The cohort was made up of under 15 men and more than five women, with a median age of nearly 75 years and an age range of 53 to 84 years. Tumor histology was squamous cell carcinoma in about 7 patients and adenocarcinoma in under 15. Using image-guided IMRT or VMAT, SBRT was delivered in 3 to 5 fractions at a biologically effective dose of at least 100 Gy. In every patient, SBRT was given without any concurrent therapy. After SBRT, distant metastases developed in about 20% of the 19 patients at a median of approximately seven months, while the remaining 15 patients had no significant progression. The study profiled peripheral blood TCR beta repertoires from stage I NSCLC patients before and after stereotactic body radiotherapy and related them to distant failure. The study sequenced around 40 blood samples from about 19 patients, one before and one after SBRT per patient. General study outcomes and caveats: No adjustment for multiple comparisons was applied to any of the reported P values. Unique TCR clone counts fell after SBRT (median about 9,600 before versus fewer than 7,500 after; Wilcoxon paired P=0.011). Post-SBRT Shannon entropy and its change from baseline were lower in patients who developed distant metastases; baseline Shannon entropy was not associated with metastases. Differences in TRBV and TRBJ usage frequencies by metastasis status were reportedly observed in two V genes at baseline and in ten or so V and two J genes after SBRT. Tumor specificity of expanded TCR clones was not determined. Limitations of the study included a small cohort and short follow-up, and the study findings need independent validation.

Here the chain combines TRBV11-2 and TRBJ2-7; the D gene is possibly TRBD1, with 5 bases matching. The source of this sequence is a donor of 50 years or more with non-small cell lung cancer. The sequenced sample was PBMCs, obtained before or after stereotactic body radiation therapy (not recorded which). The DNA sequence is given as TGTGCCAGCAGCCCAGAGGCCCTGGCAGGGCCCTTCTCCTACGAGCAGTACTTC. This gives the protein CASSPEALAGPFSYEQYF. Reference TRBV11-2 and TRBJ2-7 proteins supply the regions before and after the CDR3; the full variable domain is: EAGVAQSPRYKIIEKRQSVAFWCNPISGHATLYWYQQILGQGPKLLIQFQNNGVVDDSQLPKDRFSAERLKGVDSTLKIQPAKLEDSAVYLCASSPEALAGPFSYEQYFGPGTRLTVT.